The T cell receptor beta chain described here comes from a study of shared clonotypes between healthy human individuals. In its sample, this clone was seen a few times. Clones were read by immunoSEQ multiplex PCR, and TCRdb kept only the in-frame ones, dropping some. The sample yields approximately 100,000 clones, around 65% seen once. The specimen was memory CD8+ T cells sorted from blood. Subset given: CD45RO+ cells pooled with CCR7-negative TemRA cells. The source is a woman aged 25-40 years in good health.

Here the CDR3 reads CASSLRYQPQHF. The CDR3 bases are TGTGCCAGCAGTTTGAGGTATCAGCCCCAGCATTTT. The gene calls are TRBV28 and TRBJ1-5; unclear D gene. Trimming took off 3 bases at V and 5 bases at J, with 5 bases between the two ends. CDR1 is MDHEN, CDR2 SYDVKM, per germline. The CDR3 is made up of 12 amino acids.